This T cell receptor beta chain was recovered during a study of naive and memory T cell subsets. Overall study results and limits: Possibly reflecting memory cells re-expressing CD45RA, a few larger clonotypes occurred in naive repertoires, especially CD8.

This clonotype was counted at least ten times. Its antigen is unidentified. An equimolar mix of two oligonucleotides served as the beta constant-region primer for TRBC1 and TRBC2. Nested alpha and beta constant-region primers with the SP2 primer drove four PCR rounds on ligated cDNA. TCRdb reprocessed the UMI-ligation and nested PCR reads with MiXCR, giving one entry per CDR3 protein. The sample holds roughly 100,000 distinct CDR3 sequences, 10% to 12% seen once. Germline V gene data show CDR1 as SGHRS and CDR2 as YFSETQ. V lost 1 base to trimming and J lost 6 bases; unmatched junction nucleotides: 8. This CDR3 region has 16 residues.

The receptor was derived from a human donor in good health. Sequencing was done on a sample of naive CD4+ T cells from blood. The rearrangement joins TRBV5-1 to TRBJ2-1; 9 nucleotides align to TRBD2. In nucleotides, the CDR3 is TGCGCCAGCAGCTTGCTGGCGGGGGGGCCTTTCAATGAGCAGTTCTTC. Encoded protein: CASSLLAGGPFNEQFF. The entire variable domain, with the rest obtained from reference TRBV5-1 and TRBJ2-1, is as follows: KAGVTQTPRYLIKTRGQQVTLSCSPISGHRSVSWYQQTPGQGLQFLFEYFSETQRNKGNFPGRFSGRQFSNSRSEMNVSTLELGDSALYLCASSLLAGGPFNEQFFGPGTRLTVL.